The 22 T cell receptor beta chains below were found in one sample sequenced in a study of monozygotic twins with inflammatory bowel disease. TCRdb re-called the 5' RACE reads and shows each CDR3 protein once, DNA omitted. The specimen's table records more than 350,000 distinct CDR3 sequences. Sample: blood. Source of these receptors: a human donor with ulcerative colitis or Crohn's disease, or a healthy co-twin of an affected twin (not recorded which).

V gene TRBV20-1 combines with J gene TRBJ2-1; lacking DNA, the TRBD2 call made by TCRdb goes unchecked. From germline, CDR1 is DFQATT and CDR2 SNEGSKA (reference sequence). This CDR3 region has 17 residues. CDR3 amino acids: CSASDPRSGGPGDEQFF.

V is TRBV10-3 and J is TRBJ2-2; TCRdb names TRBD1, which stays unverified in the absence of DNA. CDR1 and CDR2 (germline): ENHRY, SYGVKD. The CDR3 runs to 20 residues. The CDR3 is CAISQDSNHGGTSNTGELFF.

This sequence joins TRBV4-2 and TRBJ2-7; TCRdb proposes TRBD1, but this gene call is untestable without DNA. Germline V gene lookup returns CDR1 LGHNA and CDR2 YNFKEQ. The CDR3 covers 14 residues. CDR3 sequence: CASSQAWDSYEQYF.

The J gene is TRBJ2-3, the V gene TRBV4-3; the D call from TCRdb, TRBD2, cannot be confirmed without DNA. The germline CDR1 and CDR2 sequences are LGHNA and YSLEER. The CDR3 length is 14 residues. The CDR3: CASSQDRATDTQYF.

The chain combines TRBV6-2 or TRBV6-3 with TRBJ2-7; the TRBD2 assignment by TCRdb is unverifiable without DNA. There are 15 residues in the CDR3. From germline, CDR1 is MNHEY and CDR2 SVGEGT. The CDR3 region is CASSYHGAGDYEQYF.

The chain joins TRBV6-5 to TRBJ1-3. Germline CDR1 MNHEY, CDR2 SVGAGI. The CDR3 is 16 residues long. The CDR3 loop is CASSYSWGLNGNTIYF.

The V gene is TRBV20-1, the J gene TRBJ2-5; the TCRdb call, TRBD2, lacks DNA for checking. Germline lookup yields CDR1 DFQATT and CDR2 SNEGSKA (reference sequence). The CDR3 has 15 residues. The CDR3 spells CSARAQRGKQETQYF.

CDR3 sequence reads: CSARAPEGSGPGLETQYF. The rearrangement links TRBV20-1 to TRBJ2-5; no DNA is available, so the TRBD2 call from TCRdb remains unchecked. There are 18 residues in the CDR3. CDR1 is DFQATT and CDR2 is SNEGSKA in the germline V gene (reference sequence).

The CDR3 region is CSARLGDEQYF. The genes are TRBV20-1 and TRBJ2-7; TCRdb lists TRBD1, though no DNA is available to test this call. CDR3 length equals 11 residues. Germline values: CDR1 DFQATT, CDR2 SNEGSKA (reference sequence).

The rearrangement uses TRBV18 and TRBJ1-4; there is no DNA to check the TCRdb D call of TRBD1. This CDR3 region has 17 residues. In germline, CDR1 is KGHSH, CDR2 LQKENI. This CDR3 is CASSPGSQDRVKEKLFF.

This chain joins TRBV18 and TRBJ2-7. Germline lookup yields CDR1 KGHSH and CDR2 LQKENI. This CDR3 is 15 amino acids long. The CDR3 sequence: CASSPEQGRSYEQYF. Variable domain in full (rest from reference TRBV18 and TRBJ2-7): NAGVMQNPRHLVRRRGQEARLRCSPMKGHSHVYWYRQLPEEGLKFMVYLQKENIIDESGMPKERFSAEFPKEGPSILRIQQVVRGDSAAYFCASSPEQGRSYEQYFGPGTRLTVT.

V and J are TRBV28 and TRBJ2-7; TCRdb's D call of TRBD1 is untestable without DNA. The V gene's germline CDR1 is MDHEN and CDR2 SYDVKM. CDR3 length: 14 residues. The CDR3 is CASWDVKGPYEQYF.

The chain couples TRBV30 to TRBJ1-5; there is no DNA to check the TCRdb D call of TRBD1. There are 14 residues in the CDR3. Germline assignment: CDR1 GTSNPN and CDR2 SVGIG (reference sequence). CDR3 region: CAWRPLDSNQPQHF.

This CDR3 is CASSPLSSGGPGDTQYF. V gene TRBV7-8 combines with J gene TRBJ2-3; TCRdb indicates TRBD2, and absent DNA this call remains unverified. The CDR3 totals 17 residues. Germline assignment: CDR1 SGHVS and CDR2 FQNEAQ.

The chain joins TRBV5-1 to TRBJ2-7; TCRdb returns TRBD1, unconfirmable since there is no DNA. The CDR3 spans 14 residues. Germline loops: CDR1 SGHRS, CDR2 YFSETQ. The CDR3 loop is CASAVGGAQDEQYF.

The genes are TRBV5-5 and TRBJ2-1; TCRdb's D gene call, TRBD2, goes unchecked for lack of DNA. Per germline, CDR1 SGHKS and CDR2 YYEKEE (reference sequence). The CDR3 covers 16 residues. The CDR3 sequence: CASSLAGLGYEDEQFF. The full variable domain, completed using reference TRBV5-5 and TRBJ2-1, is DAGVTQSPTHLIKTRGQQVTLRCSPISGHKSVSWYQQVLGQGPQFIFQYYEKEERGRGNFPDRFSARQFPNYSSELNVNALLLGDSALYLCASSLAGLGYEDEQFFGPGTRLTVL.

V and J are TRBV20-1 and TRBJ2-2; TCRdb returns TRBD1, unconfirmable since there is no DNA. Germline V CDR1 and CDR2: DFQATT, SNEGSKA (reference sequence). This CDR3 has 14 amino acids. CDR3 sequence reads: CSARPGVGTGELFF.

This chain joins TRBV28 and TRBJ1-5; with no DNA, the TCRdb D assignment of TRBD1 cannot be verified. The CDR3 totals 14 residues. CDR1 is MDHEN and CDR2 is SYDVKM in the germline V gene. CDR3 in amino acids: CASARVQGNQPQHF. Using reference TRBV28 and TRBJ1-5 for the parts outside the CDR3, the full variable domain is DVKVTQSSRYLVKRTGEKVFLECVQDMDHENMFWYRQDPGLGLRLIYFSYDVKMKEKGDIPEGYSVSREKKERFSLILESASTNQTSMYLCASARVQGNQPQHFGDGTRLSIL.

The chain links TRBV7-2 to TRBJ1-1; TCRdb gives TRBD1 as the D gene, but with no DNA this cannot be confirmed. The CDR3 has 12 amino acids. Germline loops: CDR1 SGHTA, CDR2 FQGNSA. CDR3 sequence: CASSLVAPVAFF.

Here the CDR3 reads CASRRTGGGNTIYF. This chain links TRBV12-3 or TRBV12-4 with TRBJ1-3; TCRdb lists TRBD1, though no DNA is available to test this call. The CDR3 is made up of 14 amino acids.

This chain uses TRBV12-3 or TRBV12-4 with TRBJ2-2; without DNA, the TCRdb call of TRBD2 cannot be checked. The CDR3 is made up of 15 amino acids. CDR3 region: CASSSSAGATGELFF.

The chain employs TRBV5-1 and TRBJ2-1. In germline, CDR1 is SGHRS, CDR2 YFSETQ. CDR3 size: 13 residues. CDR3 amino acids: CASSWGGSNEQFF.